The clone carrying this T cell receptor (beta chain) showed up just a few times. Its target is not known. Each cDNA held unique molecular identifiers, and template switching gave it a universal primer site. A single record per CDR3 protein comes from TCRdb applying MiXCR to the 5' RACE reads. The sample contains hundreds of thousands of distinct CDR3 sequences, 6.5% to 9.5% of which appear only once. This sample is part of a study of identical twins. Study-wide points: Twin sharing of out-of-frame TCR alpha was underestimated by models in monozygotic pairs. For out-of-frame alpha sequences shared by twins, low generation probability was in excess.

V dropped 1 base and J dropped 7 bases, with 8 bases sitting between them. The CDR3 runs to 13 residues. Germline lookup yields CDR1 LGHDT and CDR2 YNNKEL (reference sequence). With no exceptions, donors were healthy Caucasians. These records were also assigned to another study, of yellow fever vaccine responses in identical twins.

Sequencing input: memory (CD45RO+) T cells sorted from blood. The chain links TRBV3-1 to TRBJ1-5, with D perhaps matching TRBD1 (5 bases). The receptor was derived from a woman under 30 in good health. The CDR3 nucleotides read TGTGCCAGCAGCCAAGCGAGGGGCCAGCCCCAGCATTTT. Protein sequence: CASSQARGQPQHF.